This TCR beta chain appears in the sequencing data of a study of blood T cell repertoires in COVID-19. Study-wide context: Collection of acute and convalescent COVID-19 samples took place in the United States, Italy and Spain.

Profiling relied on immunoSEQ multiplex PCR, and the TCRdb table lists in-frame clones only, not all of them. This sample has 70,000 to 100,000 clones, with 80% to 90% found just once. The specimen was peripheral blood. The clonotype was recovered from a woman of 80 years or more with acute or convalescent COVID-19.

In DNA form, the CDR3 reads TGTGCCATCCTAGGGGTGGAGAACACTGAAGCTTTCTTT. This translates into CAILGVENTEAFF. V and J are TRBV28 and TRBJ1-1; TRBD1 might be the D (5 bases). Germline V CDR1 and CDR2: MDHEN, SYDVKM. The CDR3 loop spans 13 amino acids. V gave up 10 bases and J gave up 1 base, with 13 bases separating them.